This T cell receptor beta chain originates from a study of shared clonotypes between healthy human individuals. This CDR3 spans 14 amino acids. V was pared by 3 bases and J by 5 bases, with 11 bases between. The germline CDR1 and CDR2 sequences are LNHNV and YYDKDF (reference sequence). Sequenced by immunoSEQ multiplex PCR; TCRdb stores in-frame clones only, minus some. The sample consists of roughly 530,000 clones, 90% to 96% of them appearing once. Donors were Caucasian adults residing in Nashville, Tennessee, USA. The receptor was derived from a woman aged 25-40 years in good health. Sample: naive CD4+ T cells sorted from blood. This sample's subset: CD45RA+ positively selected. The rearrangement links TRBV15 to TRBJ1-5; D unclear. CDR3 coding DNA: TGTGCCACCAGCAGCGCGGCAGGCTATCAGCCCCAGCATTTT. Its translation: CATSSAAGYQPQHF.